These T cell receptor beta chains were read from a single sample in a study of OX40 agonist ivuxolimab in advanced cancers. TCRdb keeps only in-frame clones here, not all; method: immunoSEQ multiplex PCR. The table shows some 18,000 clones, with around four fifths occurring only once. Specimen: CD4+ or CD8+ T cells sorted from blood, collected in a trial of the OX40 agonist ivuxolimab. These receptors were taken from an adult with an advanced solid tumor such as melanoma, head and neck, liver or kidney cancer. Each CDR3 is given with its conserved first and last residue. D genes are given only for firm matches. Clone size appears in some rows only: once, few, many, or a class for an expanded clone.

CDR3 DNA	CDR3 protein	CDR3 length	V gene	clone size	D gene	J gene
TGTGCCAGCAGCCAAGGCGATCGGACTAGCGGCCAAGAGACCCAGTACTTC	CASSQGDRTSGQETQYF	17	TRBV4-2	NA	TRBD2	TRBJ2-5
TGCGCCAGCAGCTTGGAAGAGGGACCATTCTACGAGCAGTACTTC	CASSLEEGPFYEQYF	15	TRBV5-1	NA	NA	TRBJ2-7
TGTGCCAGCAGCTCAACACACGGGGCAGGGCTTTATGAGCAGTTCTTC	CASSSTHGAGLYEQFF	16	TRBV7-3	NA	NA	TRBJ2-1
TGTGCCAGCTCACCACCGAATCTCGCTAGCGGTCCCTACGAGCAGTACTTC	CASSPPNLASGPYEQYF	17	TRBV18	NA	TRBD2	TRBJ2-7
TGTGCCAGCAGTGAACGGTTGGGGTTTAGCAATCAGCCCCAGCATTTT	CASSERLGFSNQPQHF	16	TRBV6-1	NA	NA	TRBJ1-5
TGTGCCAGCAGCGTAGGTCCCGGTGGGACTAATGAAAAACTGTTTTTT	CASSVGPGGTNEKLFF	16	TRBV9	once	NA	TRBJ1-4
TGCAGTGCTAGAGATCGGGAAAAACTGTTTTTT	CSARDREKLFF	11	TRBV20-1	NA	NA	TRBJ1-4
TGTGCCAGCAGCTTTAGACTAGCGGGGGGCTACGAGCAGTACTTC	CASSFRLAGGYEQYF	15	TRBV5-5	NA	TRBD2	TRBJ2-7
TGTGCCAGTAATGCCCCCGGGGATTCACCCCTCCACTTT	CASNAPGDSPLHF	13	TRBV19	NA	NA	TRBJ1-6
TGTGCCAGCAGCCAAGATGTTCTTAGCGGGAGACCATGCTACGAGCAGTACTTC	CASSQDVLSGRPCYEQYF	18	TRBV14	NA	TRBD2	TRBJ2-7
TGTGCCAGTAGTAGACTACAGGGGGAAGCTTTCTTT	CASSRLQGEAFF	12	TRBV19	once	TRBD1	TRBJ1-1
TGTGCCAGCAGCTTAGCGACTGTAAGCTCCTACGAGCAGTACTTC	CASSLATVSSYEQYF	15	TRBV7-6	NA	NA	TRBJ2-7
TGTGCCAGCAGTCGGGGCTCCTACGAGCAGTACTTC	CASSRGSYEQYF	12	TRBV6-5	NA	NA	TRBJ2-7
TGTGCCAGCTCACCACCTATCACAGATACGCAGTATTTT	CASSPPITDTQYF	13	TRBV18	NA	NA	TRBJ2-3
TGTGCCAGCAGTGAATATACAGTTACCGTCTCTGGGGCCAACGTCCTGACTTTC	CASSEYTVTVSGANVLTF	18	TRBV2	NA	NA	TRBJ2-6
TGTGCCAGCAGCTTAGCTGGTGGGAAGGTTGAGCAGTTCTTC	CASSLAGGKVEQFF	14	TRBV11-2	NA	NA	TRBJ2-1
TGTGCCAGTAGTAAGGGTCTCGTTGCCCAAGAGACCCAGTACTTC	CASSKGLVAQETQYF	15	TRBV19	NA	NA	TRBJ2-5
TGTGCCAGCAGTTTACAACAGGGAGCTTACGAGCAGTACTTC	CASSLQQGAYEQYF	14	TRBV28	NA	NA	TRBJ2-7
TGTGCCAGCTCACATGCTGACAGGGTCCCTCTCAAGTACTTC	CASSHADRVPLKYF	14	TRBV18	once	TRBD1	TRBJ2-7
TGTGCCAGCAGGACCGTTAGCGGGTTGTACCAAGAGACCCAGTACTTC	CASRTVSGLYQETQYF	16	TRBV7-2	NA	TRBD2	TRBJ2-5
TGTGCCATCAGTGAACGAATAGCGGGGGGCACAGATACGCAGTATTTT	CAISERIAGGTDTQYF	16	TRBV10-3	NA	TRBD2	TRBJ2-3
TGCGCCAGCAGAGGTAGCGGAGGGAATGAGCAGTTCTTC	CASRGSGGNEQFF	13	TRBV10-2	few	NA	TRBJ2-1
TGTGCCAGCAGCCACCTAGCGGGGGGCCGGGAGACCCAGTACTTC	CASSHLAGGRETQYF	15	TRBV14	NA	TRBD2	TRBJ2-5
TGTGCCAGCAAAGAGACGGGACGGTACGAGCAGTACTTC	CASKETGRYEQYF	13	TRBV6-5	NA	NA	TRBJ2-7
TGTGCCAGTCTCTTAGCGGGGGGTATCAAGGACGAGCAGTACTTC	CASLLAGGIKDEQYF	15	TRBV2	once	TRBD2	TRBJ2-7
TGTGCCAGCAGTCCCCGCGTAGGGTACACTGAAGCTTTCTTT	CASSPRVGYTEAFF	14	TRBV28	few	NA	TRBJ1-1
TGTGCCAGCAGCCCACGACAGGGGACGACTGAAGCTTTCTTT	CASSPRQGTTEAFF	14	TRBV7-9	NA	TRBD1	TRBJ1-1
TGTGCCAGCAGCACGCCGTATGGGACTAGAGACACAGATACGCAGTATTTT	CASSTPYGTRDTDTQYF	17	TRBV28	few	TRBD2	TRBJ2-3
TGTGCCAGCACCCAACGTGAGGGGGCCGGGGAAAAACTGTTTTTT	CASTQREGAGEKLFF	15	TRBV5-5	once	TRBD1	TRBJ1-4
TGTGCCAGCAGAGCGGGAGGGAACACCGGGGAGCTGTTTTTT	CASRAGGNTGELFF	14	TRBV7-2	NA	TRBD2	TRBJ2-2
TGCGCCAGCAGCTTGGAACCTGGGAGGGCCTACGAGCAGTACTTC	CASSLEPGRAYEQYF	15	TRBV5-1	NA	TRBD2	TRBJ2-7
TGTGCCAGCAGTTTAAATCCGGGACTAGCGGGACACTACAATGAGCAGTTCTTC	CASSLNPGLAGHYNEQFF	18	TRBV5-8	NA	TRBD2	TRBJ2-1
TGTGCCAGCAGCGTAGGAGGATTGGACAGAGAGACCCAGTACTTC	CASSVGGLDRETQYF	15	TRBV9	NA	NA	TRBJ2-5
TGTGCCAGCAGCCTTTGGGGGGGGCGCGTGGGCGGTGAGCAGTTCTTC	CASSLWGGRVGGEQFF	16	TRBV5-4	NA	NA	TRBJ2-1
TGCGCCAGCAGCCAACCTATTACAGGGTACGGCAAAAACATTCAGTACTTC	CASSQPITGYGKNIQYF	17	TRBV4-1	NA	NA	TRBJ2-4
TGTGCCAGCAGTGAAGGTTACAGGAATTCACCCCTCCACTTT	CASSEGYRNSPLHF	14	TRBV6-1	NA	NA	TRBJ1-6
TGTGCCAGCAGCCAAGATAGCGGGGGGGTCACTGAAGCTTTCTTT	CASSQDSGGVTEAFF	15	TRBV4-2	NA	NA	TRBJ1-1
TGTGCCAGCAGTCGAACAGAGGGTTCCAATACGCAGTATTTT	CASSRTEGSNTQYF	14	TRBV2	NA	NA	TRBJ2-3